This entry describes one T cell receptor (beta chain). Its antigen is unknown. These data originate in a study of T-cell memory formation after mild COVID-19. Study-level results: There were some responding clones in pre-infection memory, which suggested that cross-reactive memory had joined.

In TCRdb, the 5' RACE reads were re-called with MiXCR into one record per CDR3 protein. This sample yields 380,000 or so distinct CDR3 sequences, of which roughly an eighth are seen a single time; about 22% belongs to the top ten. The CDR3 runs to 17 residues. V trimming: 2 bases; J trimming: 2 bases; junction bases outside the gene matches: 11. Germline V gives CDR1 ENHRY, CDR2 SYGVKD. The clonotype was recovered from a man younger than 35 who had mild COVID-19 (a few samples of this study predate the infection). Cell type and time point are not known. The sequencing sample was made of PBMCs or a T cell subset sorted from them (not recorded which). J is TRBJ1-1 and V is TRBV10-3, with 7 bases fitting TRBD1. CDR3 sequence: CAISEGSTGAPNTEAFF. The CDR3 nucleotides are TGTGCCATCAGTGAGGGATCTACAGGGGCTCCCAACACTGAAGCTTTCTTT.